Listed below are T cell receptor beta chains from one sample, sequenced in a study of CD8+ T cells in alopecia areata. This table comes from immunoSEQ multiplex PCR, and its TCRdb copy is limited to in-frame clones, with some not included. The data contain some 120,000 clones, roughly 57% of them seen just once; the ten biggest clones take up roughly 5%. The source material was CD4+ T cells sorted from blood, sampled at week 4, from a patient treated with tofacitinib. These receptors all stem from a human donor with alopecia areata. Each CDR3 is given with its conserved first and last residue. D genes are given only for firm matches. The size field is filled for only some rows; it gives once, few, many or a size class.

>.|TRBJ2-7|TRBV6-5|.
CASSYSVGRRYEQYF
TGTGCCAGCAGTTATAGCGTAGGAAGAAGGTACGAGCAGTACTTC
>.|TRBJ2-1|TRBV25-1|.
CASISTGTQSLVF
TGTGCCAGCATTTCTACCGGGACCCAGAGTTTGGTCTTC
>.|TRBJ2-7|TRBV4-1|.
CASSQGDHEQYF
TGCGCCAGCAGCCAAGGAGACCACGAGCAGTACTTC
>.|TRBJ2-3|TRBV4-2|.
CASSQVGTDTQYF
TGTGCCAGCAGCCAAGTCGGCACAGATACGCAGTATTTT
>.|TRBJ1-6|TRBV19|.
CASSDRSDNSPLHF
TGTGCCAGTAGTGACAGGTCTGATAATTCACCCCTCCACTTT
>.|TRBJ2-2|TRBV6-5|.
CASSRTGTGELFF
TGTGCCAGCAGCAGAACAGGGACCGGGGAGCTGTTTTTT
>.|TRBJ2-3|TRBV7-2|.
CASSPVGTDTQYF
TGTGCCAGCAGCCCCGTGGGCACAGATACGCAGTATTTT
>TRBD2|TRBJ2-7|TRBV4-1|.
CASSRAPGGGGYEQYF
TGCGCCAGCAGCCGAGCCCCCGGGGGGGGAGGGTACGAGCAGTACTTC
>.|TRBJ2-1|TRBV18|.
CASSPSRGGNNEQFF
TGTGCCAGCTCACCATCAAGGGGAGGAAACAATGAGCAGTTCTTC
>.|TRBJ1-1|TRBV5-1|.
CASSLVGSVGTEAFF
TGCGCCAGCAGCTTGGTAGGCAGCGTGGGTACTGAAGCTTTCTTT
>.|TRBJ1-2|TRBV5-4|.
CASSSRLDTFYGYTF
TGTGCCAGCAGCTCACGGTTGGACACATTCTATGGCTACACCTTC
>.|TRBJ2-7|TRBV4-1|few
CASSQDQREQYF
TGCGCCAGCAGCCAAGACCAGCGCGAGCAGTACTTC
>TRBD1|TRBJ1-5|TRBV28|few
CASSEYRTGSNQPQHF
TGTGCCAGCAGTGAATACCGGACAGGTAGCAATCAGCCCCAGCATTTT
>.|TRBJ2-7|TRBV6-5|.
CASSSGLTYEQYF
TGTGCCAGCAGTTCCGGACTCACCTACGAGCAGTACTTC
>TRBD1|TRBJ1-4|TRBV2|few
CASSRTGGYEKLFF
TGTGCCAGCAGTCGGACAGGGGGCTATGAAAAACTGTTTTTT
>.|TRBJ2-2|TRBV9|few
CASSVRTSAAGELFF
TGTGCCAGCAGCGTCCGGACAAGCGCAGCCGGGGAGCTGTTTTTT
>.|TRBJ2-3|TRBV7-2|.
CASSLVGLRTDTQYF
TGTGCCAGCAGCTTAGTTGGACTCCGCACAGATACGCAGTATTTT
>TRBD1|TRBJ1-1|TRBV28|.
CASREDREEAFF
TGTGCCAGCAGGGAGGACAGGGAAGAAGCTTTCTTT
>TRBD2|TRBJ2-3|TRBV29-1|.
CSVVLAGYNTQYF
TGCAGCGTTGTACTAGCGGGGTATAATACGCAGTATTTT
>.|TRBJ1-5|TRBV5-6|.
CASSLAGYNQPQHF
TGTGCCAGCAGCTTGGCGGGGTACAATCAGCCCCAGCATTTT
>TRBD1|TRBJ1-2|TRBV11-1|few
CASSYGTGGTYGYTF
TGTGCCAGCAGCTATGGGACAGGGGGCACCTATGGCTACACCTTC
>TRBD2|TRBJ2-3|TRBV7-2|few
CASSLVSSGPGDTQYF
TGTGCCAGCAGCTTAGTATCTAGCGGCCCCGGAGATACGCAGTATTTT
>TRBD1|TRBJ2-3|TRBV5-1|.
CASSLRTGSDTQYF
TGCGCCAGCAGCCTCCGGACAGGGTCAGATACGCAGTATTTT
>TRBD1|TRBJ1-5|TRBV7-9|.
CASSSSRQGYSNQPQHF
TGTGCCAGCAGCTCCTCTAGACAGGGCTATAGCAATCAGCCCCAGCATTTT
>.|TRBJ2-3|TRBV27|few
CASSRSRLVQDTQYF
TGTGCCAGCAGCCGTTCCCGACTAGTTCAAGATACGCAGTATTTT
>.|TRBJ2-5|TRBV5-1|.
CASSFYGPSSETQYF
TGCGCCAGCAGCTTTTACGGGCCTAGCAGCGAGACCCAGTACTTC
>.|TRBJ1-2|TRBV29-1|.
CSVSETVANYGYTF
TGCAGCGTCTCCGAGACAGTGGCTAACTATGGCTACACCTTC
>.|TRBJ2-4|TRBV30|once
CAWSAVAKNIQYF
TGTGCCTGGAGTGCGGTAGCCAAAAACATTCAGTACTTC
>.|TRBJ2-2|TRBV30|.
CAWYPVLAGPGELFF
TGTGCCTGGTATCCCGTACTCGCGGGGCCCGGGGAGCTGTTTTTT
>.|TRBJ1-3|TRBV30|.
CAWSFSENTIYF
TGTGCCTGGAGTTTCAGCGAAAACACCATATATTTT
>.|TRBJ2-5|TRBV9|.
CASSVPGEETQYF
TGTGCCAGCAGCGTCCCGGGAGAAGAGACCCAGTACTTC
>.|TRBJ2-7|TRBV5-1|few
CASSLEGIGNEQYF
TGCGCCAGCAGCTTGGAAGGGATAGGAAACGAGCAGTACTTC
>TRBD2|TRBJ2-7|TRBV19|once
CASSSQRERHEQYF
TGTGCCAGTAGTAGTCAGCGGGAGCGGCACGAGCAGTACTTC
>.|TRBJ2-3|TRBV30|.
CAWGSTDTQYF
TGTGCCTGGGGATCCACAGATACGCAGTATTTT
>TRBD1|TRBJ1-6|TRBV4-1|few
CASRGQNNSPLHF
TGTGCCAGCAGGGGACAGAATAATTCACCCCTCCACTTT
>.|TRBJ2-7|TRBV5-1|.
CASSPEAGSYEQYF
TGCGCCAGCAGCCCGGAAGCCGGATCCTACGAGCAGTACTTC
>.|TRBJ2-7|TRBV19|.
CASSIVASDTYEQYF
TGTGCCAGTAGTATCGTGGCTAGCGACACCTACGAGCAGTACTTC
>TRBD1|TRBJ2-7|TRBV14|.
CASSERTGILSYEQYF
TGTGCCAGCAGCGAGCGGACAGGGATACTCTCCTACGAGCAGTACTTC
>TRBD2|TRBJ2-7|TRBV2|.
CASRPGLAGSYEQYF
TGTGCCAGCAGGCCCGGACTAGCGGGCTCCTACGAGCAGTACTTC
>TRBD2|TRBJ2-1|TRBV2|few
CASRLRTSEIGEQFF
TGTGCCAGCAGGTTGCGAACTAGCGAGATTGGTGAGCAGTTCTTC
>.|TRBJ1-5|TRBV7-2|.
CASSLQGSPNDYRHF
TGTGCCAGCAGCTTACAGGGCAGCCCTAATGACTATCGGCATTTT
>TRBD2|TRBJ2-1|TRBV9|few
CASSVAQAGGPGNEQFF
TGTGCCAGCAGCGTAGCCCAAGCGGGGGGGCCAGGCAATGAGCAGTTCTTC
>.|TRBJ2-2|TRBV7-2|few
CASSPGDERTGELFF
TGTGCCAGCAGCCCGGGAGATGAAAGGACCGGGGAGCTGTTTTTT
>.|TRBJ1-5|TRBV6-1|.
CASSPRTDSNQPQHF
TGTGCCAGCAGCCCTCGGACAGATAGCAATCAGCCCCAGCATTTT
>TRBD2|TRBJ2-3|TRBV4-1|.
CASSQEGLAGGPSTDTQYF
TGCGCCAGCAGCCAAGAGGGACTAGCGGGGGGGCCGAGCACAGATACGCAGTATTTT
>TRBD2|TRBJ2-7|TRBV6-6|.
CASSYSGTSAREQYF
TGTGCCAGCAGTTACTCCGGGACTAGCGCGAGGGAGCAGTACTTC
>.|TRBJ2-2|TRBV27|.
CASSWTVLAGELFF
TGTGCCAGCAGTTGGACGGTTCTGGCCGGGGAGCTGTTTTTT
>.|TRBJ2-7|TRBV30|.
CAWNNILGQGGEQYF
TGTGCCTGGAATAACATCCTCGGGCAGGGAGGCGAGCAGTACTTC
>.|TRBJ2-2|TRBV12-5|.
CASGLVVGYTGELFF
TGTGCTAGTGGTTTGGTAGTGGGGTACACCGGGGAGCTGTTTTTT
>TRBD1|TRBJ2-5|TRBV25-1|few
CASRAPGWTGKETQYF
TGTGCCAGCCGTGCCCCGGGGTGGACAGGGAAAGAGACCCAGTACTTC
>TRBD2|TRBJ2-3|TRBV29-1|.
CSVLAGGSTDTQYF
TGCAGCGTTCTAGCGGGGGGCAGCACAGATACGCAGTATTTT
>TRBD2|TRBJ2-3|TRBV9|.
CASSVAGGYTDTQYF
TGTGCCAGCAGCGTAGCGGGAGGTTACACAGATACGCAGTATTTT